Following are 13 T cell receptor beta chains from one sample sequenced in a study of early T cells in non-severe SARS-CoV-2 infection. TCRdb fed the 5' RACE reads into MiXCR, producing one record per CDR3 protein. The data show more than 45,000 distinct CDR3 sequences, around 12% seen once. Sequencing input: whole blood. Receptors were obtained from an adult who was a healthcare worker with PCR-confirmed SARS-CoV-2 infection or an uninfected control (not recorded which).

The V gene is TRBV7-9, the J gene TRBJ1-3, with D unresolved. The CDR3 is 11 residues long. The germline V gene has CDR1 SEHNR and CDR2 FQNEAQ (reference sequence). Trimming pared 5 bases from V and 6 bases from J, leaving 5 bases between. DNA of the CDR3: TGTGCCAGCAGCCTCCAAAACACCATATATTTT. As protein: CASSLQNTIYF.

This clonotype appeared many times. This chain connects TRBV6-2 or TRBV6-3 to TRBJ1-1; D gene ambiguous. The CDR3 consists of 15 residues. The germline gives CDR1 MNHEY, CDR2 SVGEGT. V dropped 7 bases and J dropped 1 base, with 16 bases sitting between them. CDR3 nucleotide sequence: TGTGCCAGCACCCGAGACGATCTGAGGAACACTGAAGCTTTCTTT. Its protein is CASTRDDLRNTEAFF.

The J gene is TRBJ2-7, the V gene TRBV29-1; possible D gene TRBD1, 6 bases. The germline V and J ends were trimmed by 3 bases and 6 bases, with 15 bases remaining between them. The germline V gene encodes CDR1 SQVTM and CDR2 ANQGSEA. This CDR3 has 13 amino acids. The CDR3 region is CSVDYPGAVEQYF. DNA of the CDR3: TGCAGCGTTGACTATCCAGGGGCGGTCGAGCAGTACTTC.

V is TRBV5-1 and J is TRBJ2-2; D is uncertain. V lost 0 bases to trimming and J lost 8 bases, with 14 bases between them. This CDR3 has 15 amino acids. Germline V gene lookup returns CDR1 SGHRS and CDR2 YFSETQ. In nucleotides, the CDR3 is TGCGCCAGCAGCTTGGAGGCAGAGACATGGGGGGAGCTGTTTTTT. Amino acid sequence: CASSLEAETWGELFF.

This clonotype occurred many times. J is TRBJ1-1 and V is TRBV3-1; 7 nucleotides match TRBD1. J was trimmed by 10 bases and V by 1 base; bases with no gene match: 6. Germline V gene lookup returns CDR1 LGHDT and CDR2 YNNKEL (reference sequence). The CDR3 contains 13 residues. The DNA for the CDR3 is TGTGCCAGCAGCCAAGGTTTTCAGGGGGGAGCTTTCTTT. It translates to CASSQGFQGGAFF.

This clonotype was seen at least ten times. The rearrangement joins TRBV10-3 to TRBJ2-1; 8 bases fit TRBD2. Germline values: CDR1 ENHRY, CDR2 SYGVKD. CDR3 length: 15 residues. The V segment lost 3 bases and the J segment 9 bases; nucleotides outside the gene matches: 10. CDR3 protein: CAISDHQLAVFEQFF. CDR3 DNA: TGTGCCATCAGTGACCACCAACTAGCGGTATTTGAGCAGTTCTTC.

In this sample, this clonotype is medium-sized (0.01 to 0.1%). The V gene is TRBV6-1, the J gene TRBJ1-5, with 11 bases fitting TRBD1. The CDR3 sequence is 15 residues long. Losses at the gene ends were 2 bases for V and 7 bases for J; bases not matched to a gene: 4. Germline V gene data show CDR1 as MNHNS and CDR2 as SASEGT. The CDR3 DNA is TGTGCCAGCAGTGAACCTGGGACAGGGGGACAGCCCCAGCATTTT. It yields the protein CASSEPGTGGQPQHF.

This clonotype has more than one count but fewer than ten. The CDR3 nucleotides read TGTGCCAGCAGCCACAACAGGGGGCTGTACGAGCAGTACTTC. This translates into CASSHNRGLYEQYF. V usage is TRBV5-5 and J usage is TRBJ2-7; 9 bases align to TRBD1. The V gene end was trimmed by 4 bases and the J gene end by 4 bases; junction bases not matched to a gene: 6. This CDR3 comprises 14 residues. In germline, CDR1 is SGHKS, CDR2 YYEKEE (reference sequence).

The chain employs TRBV11-2 and TRBJ2-7, with 10 bases aligning to TRBD1. Trimming removed 5 bases from V and 7 bases from J; junction bases left unmatched: 11. The CDR3 covers 15 residues. CDR1 is SGHAT and CDR2 is FQNNGV in the germline V gene. CDR3 DNA: TGTGCCAGCAGCCGTCCCGGGACAGGGGTTCGAGAGCAGTACTTC. Translated: CASSRPGTGVREQYF.

J is TRBJ2-3 and V is TRBV29-1; D possibly corresponds to TRBD1 (5 bases). CDR1 SQVTM and CDR2 ANQGSEA come from the germline V gene. Trimming removed 1 base from V and 2 bases from J, with 10 bases in between. The CDR3 extends over 14 amino acids. This CDR3 reads CSVEGGAATDTQYF. For the CDR3, the DNA is TGCAGCGTTGAAGGTGGGGCGGCCACAGATACGCAGTATTTT.

A few counts support this clonotype. In DNA form, the CDR3 reads TGTGCCAGCAGCTTAGGGGGAAGGACAAATTCACCCCTCCACTTT. Its protein is CASSLGGRTNSPLHF. The chain is built from TRBV7-9 and TRBJ1-6, with a possible D match to TRBD1 (5 bases). V was shortened by 1 base and J by 7 bases, with 11 bases between the two germline ends. Germline lookup yields CDR1 SEHNR and CDR2 FQNEAQ (reference sequence). The CDR3 spans 15 residues.

This clonotype was counted between two and nine times. This rearrangement joins TRBV9 to TRBJ2-7; D is undetermined. Germline CDR1 SGDLS, CDR2 YYNGEE. This CDR3 spans 14 amino acids. V was trimmed by 4 bases and J by 1 base, leaving 12 bases between them. The CDR3 DNA is TGTGCCAGCAGCCCACTGTTGATTTCCTACGAGCAGTACTTC. This gives the protein CASSPLLISYEQYF.

V and J are TRBV20-1 and TRBJ2-2; D is uncertain. The CDR3 spans 11 residues. The V gene's germline CDR1 is DFQATT and CDR2 SNEGSKA (reference sequence). V lost 3 bases, J lost 6 bases, and 5 bases lay in between. CDR3 region: CSASLAGELFF. The CDR3 nucleotides read TGCAGTGCTAGTCTGGCCGGGGAGCTGTTTTTT.